This passage covers 3 T cell receptor beta chains from one sample sequenced in a study of CD8+CD57+ T cells in acquired aplastic anemia. Profiling of TCR beta VDJ combinations and CDR3 sequences used genomic DNA as template. A single record per CDR3 protein comes from TCRdb applying MiXCR to the reads. The repertoire holds 150,000 to 200,000 distinct CDR3 sequences, with about two thirds as singletons. CD8+CD57+ cell expansion, shown by flow cytometry, had occurred in the patients selected for sequencing. What was sequenced was sorted CD4+, CD8+, or CD8+CD57+ T cells (not recorded which) from PBMCs. Source of these receptors: a human donor with aplastic anemia.

This sequence joins TRBV25-1 and TRBJ1-1; perhaps TRBD1 as D (6 bases). Germline V CDR1 and CDR2: MGHDK, SYGVNS. Trimming left V 4 bases short and J 9 bases short, with 24 bases between. The CDR3 runs 16 residues. CDR3 region: CASSAYSGTPSSQAFF. DNA of the CDR3: TGTGCCAGCAGTGCCTACTCCGGGACACCTAGTTCCCAAGCTTTCTTT.

This chain uses TRBV6-2 or TRBV6-3 with TRBJ1-2; D remains ambiguous. Trimming pared 0 bases from V and 3 bases from J, leaving 14 bases between. This CDR3 has 16 residues. Germline-derived CDR1 and CDR2 are MNHEY and SVGEGT. CDR3 nucleotides: TGTGCCAGCAGTTACTCGATTGCCGGAAGCTACTATGGCTACACCTTC. Residues: CASSYSIAGSYYGYTF.

This chain connects TRBV15 to TRBJ1-5, with unresolved D. Germline values: CDR1 LNHNV, CDR2 YYDKDF (reference sequence). The ends were cut back, 9 bases at V and 4 bases at J, with 13 bases in the middle. This CDR3 contains 13 residues. The CDR3 loop reads CATSRASNQPQHF. The CDR3 nucleotides are TGTGCCACGAGCCGGGCCTCAAATCAGCCCCAGCATTTT.